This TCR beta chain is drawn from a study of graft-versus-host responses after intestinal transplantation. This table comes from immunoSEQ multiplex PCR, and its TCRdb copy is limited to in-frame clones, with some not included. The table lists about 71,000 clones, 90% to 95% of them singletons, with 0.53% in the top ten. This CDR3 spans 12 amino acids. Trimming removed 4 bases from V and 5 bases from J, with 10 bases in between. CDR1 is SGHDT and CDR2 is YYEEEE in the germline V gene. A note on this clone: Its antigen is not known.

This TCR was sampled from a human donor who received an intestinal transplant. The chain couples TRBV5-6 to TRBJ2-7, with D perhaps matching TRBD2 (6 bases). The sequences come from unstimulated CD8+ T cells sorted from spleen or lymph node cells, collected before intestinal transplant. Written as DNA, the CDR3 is TGTGCCAGCAGCCGGGAGTCCCACGAGCAGTACTTC. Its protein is CASSRESHEQYF.